The rows below give T cell receptor beta chains drawn from one sample of a study of identifying expanded T cells in peripheral blood. Data came from immunoSEQ multiplex PCR; TCRdb stores just in-frame clones and leaves some out. The table lists 75,000 to 95,000 clones, roughly 89% of them singletons. Sample: blood. The source of these receptors is a person aged 18-70 years in good health. The CDR3 runs from the conserved cysteine through the conserved F or W. Fields, in order: J gene, clone size, V gene, D gene, CDR3 DNA, CDR3 protein. The D gene is left open where the match is weak. Only some rows state a clone size, as once, few, many or a class for expanded clones.

j_gene: TRBJ2-3
abundance: .
v_gene: TRBV11-2
d_gene: .
CDR3nt: TGTGCCAGCAGCTTAAAACCCACCTCCGCCCTTAGCACAGATACGCAGTATTTT
CDR3aa: CASSLKPTSALSTDTQYF

j_gene: TRBJ2-1
abundance: .
v_gene: TRBV2
d_gene: TRBD2
CDR3nt: TGTGCCAGCAGTCTCAACTGGCGGGGGGCCTCCTACAATGAGCAGTTCTTC
CDR3aa: CASSLNWRGASYNEQFF

j_gene: TRBJ2-3
abundance: .
v_gene: TRBV5-1
d_gene: TRBD1
CDR3nt: TGCGCCAGCAGCTCGGCAGGGGGAACAGATACGCAGTATTTT
CDR3aa: CASSSAGGTDTQYF

j_gene: TRBJ2-5
abundance: .
v_gene: TRBV29-1
d_gene: .
CDR3nt: TGCAGCGTTGAGGGGCTTGGAGGGGAGACCCAGTACTTC
CDR3aa: CSVEGLGGETQYF

j_gene: TRBJ1-2
abundance: .
v_gene: TRBV2
d_gene: TRBD1
CDR3nt: TGTGCCAGCAGTGAGGGACAGACCATTACTAACTATGGCTACACCTTC
CDR3aa: CASSEGQTITNYGYTF

j_gene: TRBJ1-2
abundance: .
v_gene: TRBV10-1
d_gene: .
CDR3nt: TGCGCCAGCAGTGAGTCGTATTACCGTAACTATGGCTACACCTTC
CDR3aa: CASSESYYRNYGYTF

j_gene: TRBJ1-6
abundance: many
v_gene: TRBV25-1
d_gene: TRBD1
CDR3nt: TGTGCCAGCAGGGGGACAGGGGATTCACCCCTCCACTTT
CDR3aa: CASRGTGDSPLHF

j_gene: TRBJ2-1
abundance: .
v_gene: TRBV5-1
d_gene: .
CDR3nt: TGCGCCAGCAGCTTTATATTGACAGACAATGAGCAGTTCTTC
CDR3aa: CASSFILTDNEQFF

j_gene: TRBJ2-3
abundance: .
v_gene: TRBV18
d_gene: .
CDR3nt: TGTGCCAGCTCACCGCAACTGGCGGCAGATACGCAGTATTTT
CDR3aa: CASSPQLAADTQYF

j_gene: TRBJ2-2
abundance: .
v_gene: TRBV10-3
d_gene: .
CDR3nt: TGTGCCATCAGTGTCGAGGGCACCGGGGAGCTGTTTTTT
CDR3aa: CAISVEGTGELFF

j_gene: TRBJ1-1
abundance: .
v_gene: TRBV6-6
d_gene: .
CDR3nt: TGTGCCAGCAGTTATCGTCCAGACTCTGAAGCTTTCTTT
CDR3aa: CASSYRPDSEAFF

j_gene: TRBJ2-3
abundance: .
v_gene: TRBV7-2
d_gene: .
CDR3nt: TGTGCCAGCAGCCCGCGCATCCGGGATACGCAGTATTTT
CDR3aa: CASSPRIRDTQYF

j_gene: TRBJ2-7
abundance: .
v_gene: TRBV5-5
d_gene: .
CDR3nt: TGTGCCAGCAGCTTACAGGGAGGGCACTTCTACGAGCAGTACTTC
CDR3aa: CASSLQGGHFYEQYF

j_gene: TRBJ1-2
abundance: .
v_gene: TRBV5-1
d_gene: .
CDR3nt: TGCGCCAGCAGCTTGGGGGGGCAGAGGTATGGCTACACCTTC
CDR3aa: CASSLGGQRYGYTF

j_gene: TRBJ1-4
abundance: once
v_gene: TRBV5-4
d_gene: .
CDR3nt: TGTGCCAGCAGCTTGGGGGGAGGGCGGGCTAATGAAAAACTGTTTTTT
CDR3aa: CASSLGGGRANEKLFF

j_gene: TRBJ2-7
abundance: .
v_gene: TRBV21-1
d_gene: .
CDR3nt: TGTGCCAGCAGCAAAGCGCCGGGACCCTCCTACGAGCAGTACTTC
CDR3aa: CASSKAPGPSYEQYF

j_gene: TRBJ2-1
abundance: .
v_gene: TRBV11-2
d_gene: TRBD1
CDR3nt: TGTGCCAGCAGCTCCCGCATCGGGACAGCCTACAATGAGCAGTTCTTC
CDR3aa: CASSSRIGTAYNEQFF

j_gene: TRBJ2-2
abundance: .
v_gene: TRBV27
d_gene: .
CDR3nt: TGTGCCAGCAGTTCCCGTTTTGGCCTAAACACCGGGGAGCTGTTTTTT
CDR3aa: CASSSRFGLNTGELFF

j_gene: TRBJ1-4
abundance: .
v_gene: TRBV6-5
d_gene: .
CDR3nt: TGTGCCAGCAGTTACTCGGGGGTTTTTGAAAAACTGTTTTTT
CDR3aa: CASSYSGVFEKLFF

j_gene: TRBJ1-1
abundance: .
v_gene: TRBV7-8
d_gene: .
CDR3nt: TGTGCCAGCAGCTCACTACAGGTGGGGTCTGAAGCTTTCTTT
CDR3aa: CASSSLQVGSEAFF

j_gene: TRBJ2-1
abundance: once
v_gene: TRBV6-4
d_gene: .
CDR3nt: TGTGCCAGCAGTCGGGGACAATCTTACAATGAGCAGTTCTTC
CDR3aa: CASSRGQSYNEQFF

j_gene: TRBJ2-7
abundance: .
v_gene: TRBV2
d_gene: TRBD1
CDR3nt: TGTGCCAGCAGGACGACAGGGGTAGGTTACGAGCAGTACTTC
CDR3aa: CASRTTGVGYEQYF

j_gene: TRBJ2-1
abundance: once
v_gene: TRBV18
d_gene: .
CDR3nt: TGTGCCAGCTCACCGCGCCGGCAACGGGAGCATTATGAGCAGTTCTTC
CDR3aa: CASSPRRQREHYEQFF

j_gene: TRBJ2-7
abundance: .
v_gene: TRBV9
d_gene: TRBD1
CDR3nt: TGTGCCAGCAGCGCCCTGGGGACAGGGCCCTACGAGCAGTACTTC
CDR3aa: CASSALGTGPYEQYF

j_gene: TRBJ1-1
abundance: .
v_gene: TRBV19
d_gene: .
CDR3nt: TGTGCCAGTAGCCCTTCTTCCGGAGCTGAAGCTTTCTTT
CDR3aa: CASSPSSGAEAFF

j_gene: TRBJ2-3
abundance: .
v_gene: TRBV30
d_gene: .
CDR3nt: TGTGCCGGAGGGGGCTTTTTTACAGATACGCAGTATTTT
CDR3aa: CAGGGFFTDTQYF

j_gene: TRBJ1-3
abundance: .
v_gene: TRBV4-1
d_gene: .
CDR3nt: TGCGCCAGCAGCCATGGACGGGACTCTGGAAACACCATATATTTT
CDR3aa: CASSHGRDSGNTIYF

j_gene: TRBJ1-1
abundance: .
v_gene: TRBV18
d_gene: TRBD1
CDR3nt: TGTGCCAGCTCACAACAGGGGACTGAAGCTTTCTTT
CDR3aa: CASSQQGTEAFF

j_gene: TRBJ1-2
abundance: .
v_gene: TRBV10-3
d_gene: TRBD1
CDR3nt: TGTGCCATCAGTGAGACACAGGGGGCGATTGGCTACACCTTC
CDR3aa: CAISETQGAIGYTF

j_gene: TRBJ2-4
abundance: once
v_gene: TRBV30
d_gene: .
CDR3nt: TGTGCCTGGAGTACACCTGGGAACATTCAGTACTTC
CDR3aa: CAWSTPGNIQYF

j_gene: TRBJ1-1
abundance: .
v_gene: TRBV2
d_gene: .
CDR3nt: TGTGCCAGCAGCCCCGGGACGGGGAGAACTGAAGCTTTCTTT
CDR3aa: CASSPGTGRTEAFF

j_gene: TRBJ1-3
abundance: .
v_gene: TRBV7-9
d_gene: .
CDR3nt: TGTGCCAGCAGCTTAGGAACGTCCCTCTCTGGAAACACCATATATTTT
CDR3aa: CASSLGTSLSGNTIYF

j_gene: TRBJ2-1
abundance: .
v_gene: TRBV5-1
d_gene: TRBD2
CDR3nt: TGCGCCAGCAGCCCCTGGACTAGCGGGGGCCTCAATGAGCAGTTCTTC
CDR3aa: CASSPWTSGGLNEQFF

j_gene: TRBJ2-1
abundance: .
v_gene: TRBV7-3
d_gene: .
CDR3nt: TGTGCCAGCAGCTTCTCTGGCTCCTACAATGAGCAGTTCTTC
CDR3aa: CASSFSGSYNEQFF

j_gene: TRBJ1-1
abundance: .
v_gene: TRBV12-5
d_gene: TRBD1
CDR3nt: TGTGCTAGTGGTGTCGGACAGGGGGAAACTGAAGCTTTCTTT
CDR3aa: CASGVGQGETEAFF

j_gene: TRBJ1-2
abundance: .
v_gene: TRBV6-5
d_gene: .
CDR3nt: TGTGCCAGCAGTTACCAACGGAACTATGGCTACACCTTC
CDR3aa: CASSYQRNYGYTF

j_gene: TRBJ1-6
abundance: .
v_gene: TRBV7-6
d_gene: .
CDR3nt: TGTGCCAGCAGCTTAGAGGGCAGATCGAGCTCCTATAATTCACCCCTCCACTTT
CDR3aa: CASSLEGRSSSYNSPLHF

j_gene: TRBJ2-1
abundance: .
v_gene: TRBV29-1
d_gene: .
CDR3nt: TGCAGCGTTGTTCCTCGCAATGAGCAGTTCTTC
CDR3aa: CSVVPRNEQFF

j_gene: TRBJ1-5
abundance: .
v_gene: TRBV5-6
d_gene: .
CDR3nt: TGTGCCAGCAGCTTCGCAGCGTCTAGCGGTGGGCCCCAGCATTTT
CDR3aa: CASSFAASSGGPQHF

j_gene: TRBJ1-3
abundance: .
v_gene: TRBV4-2
d_gene: .
CDR3nt: TGTGCCAGCAGCGGCCCAGGTAGCCTTATTGGAAACACCATATATTTT
CDR3aa: CASSGPGSLIGNTIYF